A single sample gave rise to the 7 T cell receptor beta chains below, sequenced in a study of cytomegalovirus exposure and HLA in healthy donors. PCR primers comprised 60 Vbeta and 13 Jbeta primers. This table comes from immunoSEQ multiplex PCR, and its TCRdb copy is limited to in-frame clones, with some not included. The data contain about 140,000 clones, less than 10% of them singletons. What was sequenced was PBMCs. The receptors were sampled from a male donor in good health and CMV-seronegative.

CDR3 DNA sequence: TGCGCCACTCGCGGCACAGATACGCAGTATTTT. This translates into CATRGTDTQYF. The rearrangement links TRBV5-1 to TRBJ2-3; no clear D gene. The V end lost 9 bases, the J end lost 1 base, and 6 bases lay between the germline ends. Per germline, CDR1 SGHRS and CDR2 YFSETQ. CDR3 size: 11 residues.

The rearrangement joins TRBV5-1 to TRBJ2-3; the match to TRBD2 covers 12 bases. This CDR3 comprises 18 residues. V was clipped by 0 bases and J by 6 bases; unmatched bases: 11. Germline CDR1 and CDR2: SGHRS and YFSETQ. The CDR3 bases are TGCGCCAGCAGCTTGGAAGGGACTAGCGGGCTTGGGGCGGATACGCAGTATTTT. The encoded protein is CASSLEGTSGLGADTQYF. Drawing the rest from reference TRBV5-1 and TRBJ2-3, the complete variable domain is KAGVTQTPRYLIKTRGQQVTLSCSPISGHRSVSWYQQTPGQGLQFLFEYFSETQRNKGNFPGRFSGRQFSNSRSEMNVSTLELGDSALYLCASSLEGTSGLGADTQYFGPGTRLTVL.

The table lists this clone with a few counts. The V call is TRBV4-3, the J call TRBJ1-1; a weak D match, TRBD1 (5 bases). Trimming stripped 0 bases from V and 3 bases from J, with 11 bases between. CDR1 is LGHNA, CDR2 YSLEER, per germline. The CDR3 loop spans 15 amino acids. CDR3 sequence: CASSQERGWDTEAFF. The CDR3 region has the DNA TGCGCCAGCAGCCAAGAGCGGGGGTGGGACACTGAAGCTTTCTTT.

The chain joins TRBV7-2 to TRBJ1-6; D is perhaps TRBD1 (5 bases). This CDR3 contains 14 residues. The ends were cut back, 1 base at V and 8 bases at J, with 9 bases in the middle. CDR1 and CDR2 from the germline V gene are SGHTA and FQGNSA. CDR3 coding DNA: TGTGCCAGCAGCTTAGACAGGTCATATTCACCCCTCCACTTT. It specifies CASSLDRSYSPLHF.

The chain uses TRBV28 and TRBJ1-5, with D perhaps TRBD1 (6 bases). The CDR3 is 16 amino acids. V was cut by 4 bases and J by 3 bases, with 16 bases left in between. Germline CDR1 and CDR2: MDHEN and SYDVKM. CDR3 DNA: TGTGCCAGCAGTTCGCCCGACAGGACATACAATCAGCCCCAGCATTTT. The encoded protein is CASSSPDRTYNQPQHF.

The chain recombines TRBV28 with TRBJ2-5; 9 nucleotides line up with TRBD2. The CDR3 runs 14 residues. With V trimmed by 8 bases and J by 7 bases, 11 bases remained unmatched. The V gene's germline CDR1 is MDHEN and CDR2 SYDVKM. The CDR3 nucleotides are TGTGCCAGCGGCAGCGGGGGGAGCCCGGGGACCCAGTACTTC. Protein product: CASGSGGSPGTQYF.

Only a few counts were recorded for this clone. The chain carries TRBV7-9 and TRBJ2-7; tentative D call: TRBD1 (6 bases). Germline V gene data show CDR1 as SEHNR and CDR2 as FQNEAQ (reference sequence). V was trimmed by 5 bases and J by 4 bases, leaving 15 bases between them. This CDR3 is 14 amino acids long. The CDR3 region has the DNA TGTGCCAGCAGCCCTTCTGTAGGGGGATACGAGCAGTACTTC. Its translation: CASSPSVGGYEQYF.